The source of this T cell receptor beta chain is a study of blood T cell repertoires in COVID-19. Study-wide background: COVID-19 samples, acute and convalescent, were from the United States, Italy and Spain. The cDNA or gDNA used as material had been derived from T cells, B-cell-depleted T cells, or PBMCs.

The CDR3 runs to 16 residues. V was shortened by 5 bases and J by 0 bases, with 13 bases between the two germline ends. In germline, CDR1 is LNHDA, CDR2 SQIVND (reference sequence). TCRdb keeps only in-frame clones here, not all; method: immunoSEQ multiplex PCR. Here the sample spans about 300,000 clones, 70% to 90% being singletons. Only one count was recorded for this clone. Participants spanned ages roughly 18 to 90 years and resided in roughly 22 US areas. The clonotype was recovered from a woman younger than 45 who had recovered from COVID-19. The chain recombines TRBV19 with TRBJ2-2, with D possibly being TRBD1 (6 bases). What was sequenced was PBMCs or T cells enriched from blood (not recorded which). The CDR3 loop is CASSPQGTSNTGELFF. The CDR3 DNA follows: TGTGCCAGTAGTCCTCAAGGGACATCGAACACCGGGGAGCTGTTTTTT.